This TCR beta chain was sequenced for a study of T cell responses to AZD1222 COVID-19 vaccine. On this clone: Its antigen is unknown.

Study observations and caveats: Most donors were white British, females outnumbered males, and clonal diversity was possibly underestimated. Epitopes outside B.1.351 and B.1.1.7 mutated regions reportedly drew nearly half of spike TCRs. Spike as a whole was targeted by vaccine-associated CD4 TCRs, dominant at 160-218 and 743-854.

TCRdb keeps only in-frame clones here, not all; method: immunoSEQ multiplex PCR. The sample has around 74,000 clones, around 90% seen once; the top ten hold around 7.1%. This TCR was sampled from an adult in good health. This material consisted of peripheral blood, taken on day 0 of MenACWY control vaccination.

CDR3 in amino acids: CASSLGENQPQHF. The DNA of the CDR3 is TGTGCCAGCAGCTTAGGGGAAAATCAGCCCCAGCATTTT. V gene TRBV7-9 combines with J gene TRBJ1-5; D is uncertain. Per germline, CDR1 SEHNR and CDR2 FQNEAQ (reference sequence). V gave up 1 base and J gave up 4 bases, with 5 bases separating them. The CDR3 consists of 13 residues.